This T cell receptor (beta chain) stems from a study of blood T cell repertoires in COVID-19. As for the study in general: COVID-19 samples, acute and convalescent, were from the United States, Italy and Spain. From T cells, B-cell-depleted T cells, or PBMCs came the material, which was cDNA or gDNA.

The V and J ends lost 6 bases and 2 bases respectively, with 13 bases between them. Germline CDR1 reads SNHLY; CDR2 reads FYNNEI. The length of the CDR3 is 14 residues. In the authors' methods: The assay estimated nucleated cells by amplifying reference gene primers. Profiling relied on immunoSEQ multiplex PCR, and the TCRdb table lists in-frame clones only, not all of them. The V and J calls and the clone size are those of that table, but D and trimming were determined from the DNA. The table includes under 250,000 clones, about 83% detected once. The sample was peripheral blood. The sequence came from a man between 40 and 49 years old with active or convalescent COVID-19. The chain carries TRBV2 and TRBJ1-2, with D perhaps TRBD1 (6 bases). The CDR3 spells CASSESGQNYGYTF. CDR3 sequence (DNA): TGTGCCAGCAGCGAATCTGGACAGAACTATGGCTACACCTTC.